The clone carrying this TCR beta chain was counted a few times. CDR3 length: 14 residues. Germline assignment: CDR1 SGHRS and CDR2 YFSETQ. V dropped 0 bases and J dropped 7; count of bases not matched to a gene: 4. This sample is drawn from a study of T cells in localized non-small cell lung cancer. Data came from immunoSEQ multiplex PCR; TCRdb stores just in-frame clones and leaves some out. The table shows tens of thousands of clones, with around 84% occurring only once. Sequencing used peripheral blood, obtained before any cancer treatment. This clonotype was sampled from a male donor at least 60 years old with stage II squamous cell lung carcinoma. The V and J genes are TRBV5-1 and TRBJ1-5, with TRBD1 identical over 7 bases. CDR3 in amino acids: CASSLGAGGQPQHF. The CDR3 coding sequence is TGCGCCAGCAGCTTGGGGGCAGGGGGACAGCCCCAGCATTTT.